The 18 T cell receptor beta chains listed next were all sequenced from one sample in a study of T cells after posttransplantation cyclophosphamide. Clones were read by immunoSEQ multiplex PCR, and TCRdb kept only the in-frame ones, dropping some. The sample records tens of thousands of clones, 85% to 95% being singletons. The sequenced sample consisted of PBMCs. Every receptor here comes from a woman aged 30 to 39 in good health and a related stem cell transplant donor.

For the CDR3, the DNA is TGTGCCAGCAGGTCCTTGGGGCAGGTGGGCGAGCAGTACTTC. Translated, it gives CASRSLGQVGEQYF. The gene calls are TRBV2 and TRBJ2-7; D is possibly TRBD1 (5 bases). The CDR3 has 14 residues. Looked up from germline, CDR1 is SNHLY and CDR2 is FYNNEI. Trimming left V 6 bases short and J 6 bases short, with 18 bases between.

This rearrangement joins TRBV15 to TRBJ1-6; D ambiguous. This CDR3 is built from 15 residues. Per the germline V gene, CDR1 is LNHNV and CDR2 is YYDKDF (reference sequence). V dropped 2 bases and J dropped 9 bases, with 14 bases sitting between them. The CDR3 DNA sequence: TGTGCCACCAGCAGAAATAACGAAGCAGGTTCACCCCTCCACTTT. It yields the protein CATSRNNEAGSPLHF.

This chain uses TRBV30 with TRBJ2-3; the D gene is possibly TRBD1 (6 bases). Trimming took off 2 bases at V and 1 base at J, with 10 bases between the two ends. The CDR3 totals 14 residues. Germline assignment: CDR1 GTSNPN and CDR2 SVGIG (reference sequence). The DNA of the CDR3 is TGTGCCTGGAGTTACAGGGCGGGCACAGATACGCAGTATTTT. It codes for CAWSYRAGTDTQYF. Combining the CDR3 with reference TRBV30 and TRBJ2-3 gives the whole variable domain SQTIHQWPATLVQPVGSPLSLECTVEGTSNPNLYWYRQAAGRGLQLLFYSVGIGQISSEVPQNLSASRPQDRQFILSSKKLLLSDSGFYLCAWSYRAGTDTQYFGPGTRLTVL.

The rearrangement joins TRBV11-3 to TRBJ2-1, with 12 bases that match TRBD1. Germline V gives CDR1 SGHNT, CDR2 YENEEA. The J segment lost 6 bases and the V segment lost 5 bases, leaving 5 bases of the junction unmatched. This CDR3 contains 15 residues. CDR3: CASSPGQGAPNEQFF. DNA of the CDR3: TGTGCCAGCAGCCCGGGACAGGGGGCGCCCAATGAGCAGTTCTTC.

V usage is TRBV7-3 and J usage is TRBJ1-1; 8 bases match TRBD1. CDR3 length equals 13 residues. Per germline, CDR1 SGHTA and CDR2 FQGTGA. V dropped 8 bases and J dropped 6; count of bases not matched to a gene: 8. CDR3 bases: TGTGCCAGCGGGACAGGTTTCGTTTCTGAAGCTTTCTTT. This translates into CASGTGFVSEAFF.

The CDR3 DNA is TGTGCCAGCAGTTCTGGACAGGGAAACACTGAAGCTTTCTTT. It specifies CASSSGQGNTEAFF. The chain couples TRBV28 to TRBJ1-1; TRBD1 agrees at 8 bases. CDR3 size: 14 residues. The germline V gene encodes CDR1 MDHEN and CDR2 SYDVKM. V lost 4 bases, J lost 2 bases, and 3 bases stayed unmatched.

The genes are TRBV30 and TRBJ1-5, with D possibly TRBD1 on 6 matching bases. The germline gives CDR1 GTSNPN, CDR2 SVGIG (reference sequence). The CDR3 sequence is 19 residues long. V was shortened by 0 bases and J by 1 base, with 22 bases between the two germline ends. The CDR3: CAWSVGFAGAAESNQPQHF. CDR3 nucleotide sequence: TGTGCCTGGAGTGTGGGCTTTGCAGGGGCAGCCGAGAGCAATCAGCCCCAGCATTTT. The full variable domain, its missing parts supplied by reference TRBV30 and TRBJ1-5, is SQTIHQWPATLVQPVGSPLSLECTVEGTSNPNLYWYRQAAGRGLQLLFYSVGIGQISSEVPQNLSASRPQDRQFILSSKKLLLSDSGFYLCAWSVGFAGAAESNQPQHFGDGTRLSIL.

The V gene is TRBV2, the J gene TRBJ1-2; no definite D call. V lost 0 bases and J 3 bases, leaving 5 bases between the germline ends. CDR3 size: 13 residues. CDR1 and CDR2 from the germline V gene are SNHLY and FYNNEI. This chain's CDR3 is CASSEAWDYGYTF. CDR3 in DNA: TGTGCCAGCAGTGAAGCATGGGACTATGGCTACACCTTC. Filled out from reference TRBV2 and TRBJ1-2, the complete variable domain reads EPEVTQTPSHQVTQMGQEVILRCVPISNHLYFYWYRQILGQKVEFLVSFYNNEISEKSEIFDDQFSVERPDGSNFTLKIRSTKLEDSAMYFCASSEAWDYGYTFGSGTRLTVV.

The chain couples TRBV19 to TRBJ1-5; no clear D. This CDR3 spans 12 amino acids. Germline V gene data show CDR1 as LNHDA and CDR2 as SQIVND (reference sequence). The germline V and J ends were trimmed by 1 base and 7 bases, with 5 bases remaining between them. CDR3 sequence: CASSIANQPQHF. The CDR3, as DNA: TGTGCCAGTAGTATAGCCAACCAGCCCCAGCATTTT.

For the CDR3, the DNA is TGTGCCAGCAGCCTAGGAGGTGGGGTGAATGAGCAGTTCTTC. Translated, it gives CASSLGGGVNEQFF. The chain is built from TRBV7-9 and TRBJ2-1, with D tentatively TRBD2 (5 bases). Trimming left V 5 bases short and J 7 bases short, with 15 bases between. CDR3 length: 14 residues. Germline V gene data show CDR1 as SEHNR and CDR2 as FQNEAQ (reference sequence).

This chain joins TRBV6-4 and TRBJ2-5; no clear D. CDR3 length: 13 amino acids. Germline V lookup: CDR1 MRHNA, CDR2 SNTAGT. Trimming pared 2 bases from V and 3 bases from J, leaving 7 bases between. The CDR3 reads CASSDRAEETQYF. CDR3 bases: TGTGCCAGCAGTGACAGAGCAGAAGAGACCCAGTACTTC.

The chain employs TRBV4-3 and TRBJ1-2; D might be TRBD1 (6 bases). With 1 base removed from V and 8 bases from J, the gap between germline ends came to 14 bases. This CDR3 region has 14 residues. Germline CDR1 is LGHNA and CDR2 is YSLEER. CDR3 loop: CASSQARGGLGYTF. The CDR3 coding sequence is TGCGCCAGCAGCCAAGCAAGGGGGGGTCTGGGCTACACCTTC.

A few counts support this clone. CDR3 loop: CASSLLLGVQETQYF. CDR3 coding DNA: TGTGCCAGCAGCTTGTTGTTGGGGGTTCAAGAGACCCAGTACTTC. The rearrangement links TRBV5-6 to TRBJ2-5; D possibly matches TRBD1 or TRBD2 (5 bases each). CDR3 length: 15 residues. Per the germline V gene, CDR1 is SGHDT and CDR2 is YYEEEE. V shed 1 base and J shed 2 bases, with 12 bases lying between them.

The chain recombines TRBV4-3 with TRBJ1-6, with D hard to call. Germline V gene lookup returns CDR1 LGHNA and CDR2 YSLEER. V was cut by 0 bases and J by 4 bases, with 4 bases left in between. The CDR3 extends over 14 amino acids. CDR3 in amino acids: CASSQDNYNSPLHF. CDR3 nucleotides: TGCGCCAGCAGCCAAGATAATTATAATTCACCCCTCCACTTT.

The CDR3 coding sequence is TGTGCCAGCAGCTTGGGGCAGGTGACTAACTATGGCTACACCTTC. Residues: CASSLGQVTNYGYTF. V usage is TRBV5-4 and J usage is TRBJ1-2; D remains ambiguous. CDR3 length equals 15 residues. In germline, CDR1 is SGHNT, CDR2 YYREEE (reference sequence). V lost 0 bases and J 0 bases, leaving 9 bases between the germline ends. The full variable domain, in which reference TRBV5-4 and TRBJ1-2 provide the parts outside the CDR3, is ETGVTQSPTHLIKTRGQQVTLRCSSQSGHNTVSWYQQALGQGPQFIFQYYREEENGRGNFPPRFSGLQFPNYSSELNVNALELDDSALYLCASSLGQVTNYGYTFGSGTRLTVV.

The chain joins TRBV7-9 to TRBJ1-2; tentative D call: TRBD1 (5 bases). CDR1 is SEHNR, CDR2 FQNEAQ, per germline (reference sequence). V lost 5 bases to trimming and J lost 5 bases, with 18 bases between them. This CDR3 has 15 residues. CDR3 bases: TGTGCCAGCAGCACCGCCGGGGGAGCCCTATATGGCTACACCTTC. The encoded protein is CASSTAGGALYGYTF.

CDR3 nucleotides: TGTGCCAGCAGCTCCAGGGGTGGAAAGTATGGCTACACCTTC. Its translation: CASSSRGGKYGYTF. The chain employs TRBV11-2 and TRBJ1-2; D possibly corresponds to TRBD1 (6 bases). CDR1 and CDR2 (germline): SGHAT, FQNNGV. The CDR3 is 14 residues long. V shed 4 bases and J shed 5 bases, with 14 bases lying between them.

This clone was counted a single time. The V call is TRBV25-1, the J call TRBJ1-2; D might be TRBD1 (5 bases). V gave up 2 bases and J gave up 8 bases, with 18 bases separating them. Germline CDR1 is MGHDK and CDR2 is SYGVNS. This CDR3 spans 15 amino acids. The CDR3 sequence is CASSEEGPLTGGYTF. The CDR3 DNA sequence: TGTGCCAGCAGTGAAGAGGGACCGCTGACCGGGGGCTACACCTTC.